This TCR beta chain is drawn from a study of control samples from healthy donors and cancer patients. This CDR3 has 13 amino acids. Looked up from germline, CDR1 is LNHDA and CDR2 is SQIVND (reference sequence). The germline V and J ends were trimmed by 0 bases and 7 bases, with 9 bases remaining between them. Produced via immunoSEQ multiplex PCR; TCRdb's table is partial and in-frame only. The table includes under 15,000 clones, approximately 93% detected once. The sample taken for sequencing was PBMCs. The TCR sequence derives from a man aged 70-80 years with head and neck cancer. V and J are TRBV19 and TRBJ2-5; no clear D gene. The CDR3 bases are TGTGCCAGTAGTATAGATCGTTTAGGGACCCAGTACTTC. Protein: CASSIDRLGTQYF.